A selection of T cell receptor beta chains follows, all from one sample in a study of T cell changes during pregnancy in multiple sclerosis. Generated by immunoSEQ multiplex PCR, the TCRdb table keeps only in-frame clones and is missing some. This sample has over 25,000 clones, with approximately 90% found just once. The sequences come from CD4+ T cells from peripheral blood mononuclear cells, collected in the first trimester of pregnancy. These receptors originate from a female donor with multiple sclerosis, enrolled in a pregnancy study. Each CDR3 is given with its conserved first and last residue. The D gene is left open where the match is weak. Clone size appears in some rows only: once, few, many, or a class for an expanded clone.

CDR3nt	CDR3aa	abundance	v_gene	j_gene	d_gene
TGTGCCACTAGGCGGGGGGGCGGAACCGGGGAGCTGTTTTTT	CATRRGGGTGELFF	-	TRBV19	TRBJ2-2	TRBD2
TGTGCCAGCAGCTTAAGAGGCGGGGGGGAAGGGACCCAGTACTTC	CASSLRGGGEGTQYF	-	TRBV7-3	TRBJ2-5	TRBD2
TGCAGCGTCAGACAGGGAGTATCCTACGAGCAGTACTTC	CSVRQGVSYEQYF	-	TRBV29-1	TRBJ2-7	TRBD1
TGTGCCAGCAGCTTAGACAGGGCTTGGTCACCCCTCCACTTT	CASSLDRAWSPLHF	-	TRBV7-9	TRBJ1-6	-
TGTGCCAGTAGTATATTAGGCGCAGGCCAAGAGACCCAGTACTTC	CASSILGAGQETQYF	-	TRBV19	TRBJ2-5	-
TGTGCCACCAATCCCCAGTGGGCCTTGGCCGAGCAGTACTTC	CATNPQWALAEQYF	-	TRBV6-5	TRBJ2-7	-
TGTGCCAGCAGGGCAGGGGCCGCTCTTCTCATCCTTAATGAAAAACTGTTTTTT	CASRAGAALLILNEKLFF	-	TRBV2	TRBJ1-4	-
TGTGCCAGCAGCCCCAACACGGGAGAGACCCAGTACTTC	CASSPNTGETQYF	-	TRBV2	TRBJ2-5	-
TGTGCCAGCTCACCCCCTGGGACAGGTCGGACCGGGGAGCTGTTTTTT	CASSPPGTGRTGELFF	-	TRBV18	TRBJ2-2	TRBD1
TGTGCCTGGAGTAGGGGACAGGCGAACACTGAAGCTTTCTTT	CAWSRGQANTEAFF	-	TRBV30	TRBJ1-1	TRBD1
TGTGCCAGCAGCTCGAACAGGGGGCGAGAGACCCAGTACTTC	CASSSNRGRETQYF	-	TRBV7-2	TRBJ2-5	TRBD1
TGCGCCAGCAGCTTGTCGGTGGACTGGGAGAACACTGAAGCTTTCTTT	CASSLSVDWENTEAFF	-	TRBV5-1	TRBJ1-1	-
TGTGCCAGCAGTTTAAGCGGGAGGGAGGGCTACACCTTC	CASSLSGREGYTF	-	TRBV27	TRBJ1-2	-
TGTGCCAGCAGCTTTTACCGGGGGGAGACCCAGTACTTC	CASSFYRGETQYF	once	TRBV5-4	TRBJ2-5	-
TGTGCCAGCGGATCAGCGGAGGATACGCAGTATTTT	CASGSAEDTQYF	-	TRBV7-8	TRBJ2-3	-
TGTGCCAGCAGCGTAGGCCAGGGGGCCATGAACACTGAAGCTTTCTTT	CASSVGQGAMNTEAFF	few	TRBV9	TRBJ1-1	TRBD1
TGTGCCAGCAGCTTGGTTCTAGCGGAGCTTACCGGGGAGCTGTTTTTT	CASSLVLAELTGELFF	-	TRBV5-4	TRBJ2-2	TRBD2
TGTGCCAGCAGCTTCTTCGGTACGCAGTATTTT	CASSFFGTQYF	-	TRBV7-2	TRBJ2-3	-
TGTGCCAGCTCACCTATGGGGGGGGGCTGGAATGAGCAGTTCTTC	CASSPMGGGWNEQFF	-	TRBV18	TRBJ2-1	-
TGTGCCAGCAGCCCCCGGGACAGGGGCGAGCAGTACTTC	CASSPRDRGEQYF	-	TRBV7-2	TRBJ2-7	TRBD1
TGTGCCACCAGCTTCGGGGGGGGACCCACCTACGAGCAGTACTTC	CATSFGGGPTYEQYF	-	TRBV15	TRBJ2-7	TRBD2
TGTGCCAGCGCACTACAGGCAGGGTGGAATGGCTACACCTTC	CASALQAGWNGYTF	-	TRBV6-6	TRBJ1-2	-
TGTGCCAGCAGTCGGCCGACAGGGAGCACTGAAGCTTTCTTT	CASSRPTGSTEAFF	-	TRBV6-5	TRBJ1-1	TRBD1
TGTGCTAGCAGCTTAGGAGGGGGCAATGAGCAGTTCTTC	CASSLGGGNEQFF	-	TRBV7-7	TRBJ2-1	-
TGTGCCAGCAGCCGAGGACTAGCGGGGGGGCTACGGGCCGGGGAGCTGTTTTTT	CASSRGLAGGLRAGELFF	-	TRBV7-3	TRBJ2-2	TRBD2
TGCAGTGGGGGCAGGGGACATGGCTACACCTTC	CSGGRGHGYTF	-	TRBV20-1	TRBJ1-2	-
TGTGCCAGCAGGCTTAGACAGAGATTACATGGCTACACCTTC	CASRLRQRLHGYTF	-	TRBV28	TRBJ1-2	-
TGTGCCAGCAGTTTAGCTTCGGGACGGGGGGATGAAAAACTGTTTTTT	CASSLASGRGDEKLFF	-	TRBV28	TRBJ1-4	-
TGTGCCAGCAGCCCCCGAGGGCCAGAGACCCAGTACTTC	CASSPRGPETQYF	few	TRBV7-9	TRBJ2-5	-
TGTGCCAGCAGCTTACTCACAGGGGCGTATGGAAACACCATATATTTT	CASSLLTGAYGNTIYF	-	TRBV11-2	TRBJ1-3	TRBD1
TGTGCCAGCGGGACCTACGGGACTAGAGAGACCCAGTACTTC	CASGTYGTRETQYF	-	TRBV27	TRBJ2-5	TRBD2
TGTGCTAGTGGTTTGAAAACCGGGACAGGGACGCTCTATGGCTACACCTTC	CASGLKTGTGTLYGYTF	-	TRBV12-5	TRBJ1-2	TRBD1
TGTGCCTGGATTCCTAAGCGGGGAAGCTCCTACGAGCAGTACTTC	CAWIPKRGSSYEQYF	-	TRBV30	TRBJ2-7	TRBD2
TGTGCCAGCAGCTTAGTCGGATTACCCCGGGACACTGAAGCTTTCTTT	CASSLVGLPRDTEAFF	-	TRBV5-5	TRBJ1-1	-
TGTGCCAGCAGTGAGCCTGGGACAGACAGTGAAGCTTTCTTT	CASSEPGTDSEAFF	-	TRBV6-1	TRBJ1-1	TRBD1
TGTGCCAGCAGTCCACGAGGACTCCCAGGGGTCTTC	CASSPRGLPGVF	-	TRBV6-6	TRBJ2-1	-
TGTGCCAGCAGCCTGACAGGGGGCAATTCGTACGAGCAGTACTTC	CASSLTGGNSYEQYF	-	TRBV2	TRBJ2-7	TRBD1
TGTGCCAGCAGCTTAGGACACCAGGGCTCCTACGAGCAGTACTTC	CASSLGHQGSYEQYF	few	TRBV7-2	TRBJ2-7	-
TGCGCCAGCAGCGCCATACGAGGGGGAAACACAGATACGCAGTATTTT	CASSAIRGGNTDTQYF	-	TRBV5-1	TRBJ2-3	-
TGTGCCATCAGGGGGCTCGCCGGGGAGCTGTTTTTT	CAIRGLAGELFF	-	TRBV19	TRBJ2-2	TRBD1
TGTGCCAGCTCACCCATTTGGAGGGTAAGGGACACTGAAGCTTTCTTT	CASSPIWRVRDTEAFF	-	TRBV18	TRBJ1-1	-
TGCGCCAGCAGCCAAGATCCAGGGGTGTCAGGGACCGCTAATGAAAAACTGTTTTTT	CASSQDPGVSGTANEKLFF	-	TRBV4-1	TRBJ1-4	-
TGTGCCAGCAGCTCTCAAACAGGGTTAGTCAACTATGGCTACACCTTC	CASSSQTGLVNYGYTF	-	TRBV9	TRBJ1-2	-
TGTGCCAGCAGGCGGGGGGTCGGGGATTCACCCCTCCACTTT	CASRRGVGDSPLHF	few	TRBV6-5	TRBJ1-6	-
TGTGCCAGTAGTGTGGACAGTGAGTATGGCTACACCTTC	CASSVDSEYGYTF	once	TRBV19	TRBJ1-2	-
TGTGCCAGCTCACCACGGACAGGGGGATATAATTCACCCCTCCACTTT	CASSPRTGGYNSPLHF	-	TRBV18	TRBJ1-6	TRBD1
TGTGCCAGTAGTATCACAGGGGAGGATTCACCCCTCCACTTT	CASSITGEDSPLHF	once	TRBV19	TRBJ1-6	TRBD1
TGTGCCAGCAACAGGGGTTATAGCAATCAGCCCCAGCATTTT	CASNRGYSNQPQHF	-	TRBV28	TRBJ1-5	TRBD1
TGCGCCAGCAGCTTGGGGCCAGGGGGCGCGTCCTACGAGCAGTACTTC	CASSLGPGGASYEQYF	-	TRBV5-1	TRBJ2-7	TRBD1
TGTGCCTGGAGTCCCAGGGTCTACGAGCAGTACTTC	CAWSPRVYEQYF	-	TRBV30	TRBJ2-7	-
TGTGCCATCAGTCCCCCAGGGGGGATGGGTGAAGCTTTCTTT	CAISPPGGMGEAFF	-	TRBV10-3	TRBJ1-1	TRBD1
TGCGCCAGCAGCCCCACCATCGGGTACGAGCAGTACTTC	CASSPTIGYEQYF	once	TRBV5-1	TRBJ2-7	-
TGTGCCAGCAGAAGGGACAGGGGGCAGGGAAGGACTGAAGCTTTCTTT	CASRRDRGQGRTEAFF	-	TRBV19	TRBJ1-1	TRBD1
TGTGCCTGGAGTCCTAAGGGGGTACCCTATGGCTACACCTTC	CAWSPKGVPYGYTF	few	TRBV30	TRBJ1-2	-
TGCGCCAGCAGAGAAGAACGGAGGACTGAAGCTTTCTTT	CASREERRTEAFF	-	TRBV10-2	TRBJ1-1	-
TGTGCCAGCAGCCCACAAAGACTAGCGGGGACCATCTACGAGCAGTACTTC	CASSPQRLAGTIYEQYF	-	TRBV7-9	TRBJ2-7	TRBD2
TGTGCCAGCAGTGGTGGGGCCCTCTATCAGTATTTT	CASSGGALYQYF	-	TRBV2	TRBJ2-3	-
TGTGCCAGCAGTTATTCGGTACTCAACACCGGGGAGCTGTTTTTT	CASSYSVLNTGELFF	-	TRBV6-5	TRBJ2-2	-